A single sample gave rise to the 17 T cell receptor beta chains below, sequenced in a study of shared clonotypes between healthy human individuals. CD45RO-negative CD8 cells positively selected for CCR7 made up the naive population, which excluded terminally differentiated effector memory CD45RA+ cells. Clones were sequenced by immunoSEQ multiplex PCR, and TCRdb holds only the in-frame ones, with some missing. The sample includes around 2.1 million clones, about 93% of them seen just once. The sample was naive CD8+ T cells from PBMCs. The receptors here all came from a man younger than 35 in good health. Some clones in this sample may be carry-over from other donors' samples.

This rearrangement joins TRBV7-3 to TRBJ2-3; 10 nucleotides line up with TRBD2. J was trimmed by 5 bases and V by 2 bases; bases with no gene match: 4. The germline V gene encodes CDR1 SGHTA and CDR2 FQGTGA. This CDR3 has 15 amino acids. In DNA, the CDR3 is TGTGCCAGCAGCTTACTAGCGGGAGTGGGAGATACGCAGTATTTT. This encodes CASSLLAGVGDTQYF.

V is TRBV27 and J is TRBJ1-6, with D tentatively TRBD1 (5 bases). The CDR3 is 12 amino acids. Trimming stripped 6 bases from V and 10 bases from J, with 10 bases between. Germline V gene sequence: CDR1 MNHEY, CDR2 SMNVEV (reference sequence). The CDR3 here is CASRNRQSPLHF. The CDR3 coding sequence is TGTGCCAGCAGGAACCGACAGTCACCCCTCCACTTT.

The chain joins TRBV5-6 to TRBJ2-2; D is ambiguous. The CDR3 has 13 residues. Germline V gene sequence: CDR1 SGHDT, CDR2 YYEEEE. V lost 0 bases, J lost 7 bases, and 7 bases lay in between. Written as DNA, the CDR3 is TGTGCCAGCAGCTTGGCCGCAGGCGGGGAGCTGTTTTTT. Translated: CASSLAAGGELFF.

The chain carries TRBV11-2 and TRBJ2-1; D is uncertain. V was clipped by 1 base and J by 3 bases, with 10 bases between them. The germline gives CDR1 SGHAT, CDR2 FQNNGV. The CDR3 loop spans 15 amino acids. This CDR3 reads CASSLVPEIYNEQFF. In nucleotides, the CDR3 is TGTGCCAGCAGCTTAGTTCCGGAGATCTACAATGAGCAGTTCTTC.

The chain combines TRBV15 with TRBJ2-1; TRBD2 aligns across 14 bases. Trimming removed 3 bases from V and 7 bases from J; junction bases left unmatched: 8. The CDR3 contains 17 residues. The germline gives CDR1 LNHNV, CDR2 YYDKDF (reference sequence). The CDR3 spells CATSREMGLAGENEQFF. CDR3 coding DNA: TGTGCCACCAGCAGGGAAATGGGACTAGCGGGAGAAAATGAGCAGTTCTTC.

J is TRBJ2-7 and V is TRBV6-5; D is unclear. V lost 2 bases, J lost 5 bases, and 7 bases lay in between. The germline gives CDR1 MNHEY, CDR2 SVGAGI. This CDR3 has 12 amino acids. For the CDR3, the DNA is TGTGCCAGCAGTTACGACCAGGACGAGCAGTACTTC. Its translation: CASSYDQDEQYF.

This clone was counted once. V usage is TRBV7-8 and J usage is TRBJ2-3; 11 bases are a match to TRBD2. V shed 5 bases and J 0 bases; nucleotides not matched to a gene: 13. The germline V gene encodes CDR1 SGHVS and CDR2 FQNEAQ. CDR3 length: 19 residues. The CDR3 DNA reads TGTGCCAGCAGCATAAAACTAGCGGGAGCCGCAACTAGCACAGATACGCAGTATTTT. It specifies CASSIKLAGAATSTDTQYF.

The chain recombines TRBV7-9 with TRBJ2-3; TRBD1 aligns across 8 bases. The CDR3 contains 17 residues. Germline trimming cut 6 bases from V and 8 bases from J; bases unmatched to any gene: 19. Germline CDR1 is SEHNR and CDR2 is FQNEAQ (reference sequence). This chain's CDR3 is CASREGQAQSSGGTQYF. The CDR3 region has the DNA TGTGCCAGCAGGGAGGGACAGGCCCAAAGTAGCGGAGGTACGCAGTATTTT.

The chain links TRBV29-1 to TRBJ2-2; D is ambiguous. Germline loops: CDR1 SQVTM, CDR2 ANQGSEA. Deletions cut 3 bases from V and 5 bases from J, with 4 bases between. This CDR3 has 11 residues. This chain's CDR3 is CSVDKTGELFF. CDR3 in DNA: TGCAGCGTTGATAAGACCGGGGAGCTGTTTTTT.

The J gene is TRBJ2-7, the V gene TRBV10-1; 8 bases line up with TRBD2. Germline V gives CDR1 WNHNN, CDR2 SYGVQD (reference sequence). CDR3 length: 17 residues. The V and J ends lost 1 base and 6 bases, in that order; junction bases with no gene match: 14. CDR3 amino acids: CASSEFRGASGSGEQYF. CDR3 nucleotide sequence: TGCGCCAGCAGTGAGTTTCGGGGTGCAAGCGGGAGTGGCGAGCAGTACTTC.

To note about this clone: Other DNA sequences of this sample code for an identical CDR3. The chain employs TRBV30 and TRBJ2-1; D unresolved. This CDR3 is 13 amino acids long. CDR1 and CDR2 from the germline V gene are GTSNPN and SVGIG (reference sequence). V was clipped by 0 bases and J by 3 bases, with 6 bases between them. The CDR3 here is CAWSVNSYNEQFF. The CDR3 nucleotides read TGTGCCTGGAGTGTAAATAGCTACAATGAGCAGTTCTTC.

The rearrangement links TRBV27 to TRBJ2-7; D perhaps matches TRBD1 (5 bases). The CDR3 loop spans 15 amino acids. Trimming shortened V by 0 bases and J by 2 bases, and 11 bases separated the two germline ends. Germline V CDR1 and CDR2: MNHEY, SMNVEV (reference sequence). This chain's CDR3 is CASSLSGPGPYEQYF. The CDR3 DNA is TGTGCCAGCAGTTTATCGGGGCCAGGACCCTACGAGCAGTACTTC.

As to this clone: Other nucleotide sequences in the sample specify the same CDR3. In DNA, the CDR3 is TGCGCCAGCAGTGAGTCGGGGGGCTCCTACGAGCAGTACTTC. It translates to CASSESGGSYEQYF. This chain uses TRBV10-1 with TRBJ2-7; weak D call: TRBD2 (6 bases). The CDR3 spans 14 residues. Trimming shortened V by 0 bases and J by 0 bases, and 6 bases separated the two germline ends. Germline loops: CDR1 WNHNN, CDR2 SYGVQD (reference sequence).

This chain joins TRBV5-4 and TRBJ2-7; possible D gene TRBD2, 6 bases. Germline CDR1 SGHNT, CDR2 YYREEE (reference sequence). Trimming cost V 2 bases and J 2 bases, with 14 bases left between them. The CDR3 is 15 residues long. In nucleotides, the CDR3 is TGTGCCAGCAGCTTATCACGCGGGGCTGCCTACGAGCAGTACTTC. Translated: CASSLSRGAAYEQYF.

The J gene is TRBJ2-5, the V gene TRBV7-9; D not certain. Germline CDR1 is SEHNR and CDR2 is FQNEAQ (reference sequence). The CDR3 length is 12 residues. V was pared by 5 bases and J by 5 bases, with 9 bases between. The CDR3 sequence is CASSKAEETQYF. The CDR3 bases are TGTGCCAGCAGCAAAGCAGAGGAGACCCAGTACTTC.

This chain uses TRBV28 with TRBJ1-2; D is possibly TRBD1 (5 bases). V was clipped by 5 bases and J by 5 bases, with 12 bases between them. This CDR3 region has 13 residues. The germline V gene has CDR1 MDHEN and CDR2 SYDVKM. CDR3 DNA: TGTGCCAGCAGTCCCGGGCGGGGGTATGGCTACACCTTC. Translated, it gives CASSPGRGYGYTF.

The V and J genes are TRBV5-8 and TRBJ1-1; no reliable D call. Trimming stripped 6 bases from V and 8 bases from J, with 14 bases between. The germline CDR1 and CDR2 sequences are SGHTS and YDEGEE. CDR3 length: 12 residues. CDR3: CASTLSWGEAFF. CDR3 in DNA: TGTGCCAGCACCCTATCCTGGGGAGAAGCTTTCTTT.